The TCR beta chain under discussion was sequenced for a study of control samples from healthy donors and cancer patients. Sequenced by immunoSEQ multiplex PCR; TCRdb stores in-frame clones only, minus some. Here the sample spans 65,000 to 85,000 clones, 89% being singletons. V gave up 1 base and J gave up 11 bases; unmatched junction bases: 7. CDR3 length equals 15 residues. Looked up from germline, CDR1 is SNHLY and CDR2 is FYNNEI. Sequenced sample: PBMCs. The source is a woman aged 50 to 60 with colorectal cancer. V and J are TRBV2 and TRBJ1-4; 10 nucleotides agree with TRBD1. CDR3 protein: CASSEGGTGVGKLFF. CDR3 DNA sequence: TGTGCCAGCAGTGAAGGGGGGACAGGGGTTGGGAAACTGTTTTTT.